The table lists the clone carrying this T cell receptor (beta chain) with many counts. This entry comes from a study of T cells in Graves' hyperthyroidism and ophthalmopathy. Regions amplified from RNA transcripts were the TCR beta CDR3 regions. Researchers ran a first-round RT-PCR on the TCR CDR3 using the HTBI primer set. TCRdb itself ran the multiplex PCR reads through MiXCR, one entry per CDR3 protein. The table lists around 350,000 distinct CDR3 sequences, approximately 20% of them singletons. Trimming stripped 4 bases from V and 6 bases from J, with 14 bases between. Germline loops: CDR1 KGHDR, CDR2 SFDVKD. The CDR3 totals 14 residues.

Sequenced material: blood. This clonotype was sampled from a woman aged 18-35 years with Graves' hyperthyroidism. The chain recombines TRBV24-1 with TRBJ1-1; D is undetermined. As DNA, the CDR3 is TGTGCCACCAGTGACTCGACACCTGACGCTGAAGCTTTCTTT. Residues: CATSDSTPDAEAFF.